Shown below are 11 T cell receptor beta chains from a single sample sequenced in a study of cytomegalovirus exposure and HLA in healthy donors. This PCR relied on a set of 60 Vbeta primers and 13 Jbeta primers. Repertoires were generated with immunoSEQ multiplex PCR, while TCRdb's copy carries only in-frame clones and drops some. The sample records 100,000 to 150,000 clones, roughly 79% being singletons. The material sequenced was PBMCs. Every receptor here comes from a young man in good health and CMV-seronegative.

The gene calls are TRBV27 and TRBJ1-2; TRBD1 might be the D (5 bases). With 2 bases removed from V and 5 bases from J, the gap between germline ends came to 9 bases. Looked up from germline, CDR1 is MNHEY and CDR2 is SMNVEV (reference sequence). The CDR3 has 13 amino acids. This chain's CDR3 is CASSLGGGYGYTF. The CDR3 DNA follows: TGTGCCAGCAGTTTAGGGGGAGGGTATGGCTACACCTTC.

The rearrangement links TRBV19 to TRBJ1-2; unclear D gene. This CDR3 is 12 amino acids long. The germline V gene encodes CDR1 LNHDA and CDR2 SQIVND (reference sequence). V shed 1 base and J shed 4 bases, with 4 bases lying between them. Here the CDR3 DNA reads TGTGCCAGTAGTATAGCTACCTATGGCTACACCTTC. This sequence encodes CASSIATYGYTF.

The chain recombines TRBV10-1 with TRBJ2-5; D is possibly TRBD2 (7 bases). The J call may not be correct, given that the DNA end is closer to TRBJ2-7. The germline gives CDR1 WNHNN, CDR2 SYGVQD (reference sequence). The CDR3 consists of 14 residues. CDR3 nucleotide sequence: TGCGCCAGCAGTGTTGGGGGGGCCTCCTACGAGCAGTACTTC. Translating it yields CASSVGGASYEQYF.

The chain couples TRBV4-3 to TRBJ2-2, with D possibly matching TRBD1 (5 bases). The germline gives CDR1 LGHNA, CDR2 YSLEER. V was cut by 4 bases and J by 4 bases, with 25 bases left in between. CDR3 length equals 19 residues. In DNA, the CDR3 is TGCGCCAGCAGCCTCTTAATCAGGGCCAAAAGTAAATTCACCGGGGAGCTGTTTTTT. Amino acid sequence: CASSLLIRAKSKFTGELFF.

The CDR3 nucleotides read TGCAGTGCTGGACAACGCGAAAAACTGTTTTTT. Amino acids: CSAGQREKLFF. The rearrangement links TRBV20-1 to TRBJ1-4; D possibly corresponds to TRBD1 (5 bases). V was pared by 5 bases and J by 8 bases, with 9 bases between. Germline V gene sequence: CDR1 DFQATT, CDR2 SNEGSKA (reference sequence). The CDR3 consists of 11 residues.

The V gene is TRBV27, the J gene TRBJ2-7; 7 bases line up with TRBD1. Germline V gives CDR1 MNHEY, CDR2 SMNVEV (reference sequence). J gave up 1 base and V 6 bases, and 9 bases lay outside the gene matches. The CDR3 loop spans 15 amino acids. The CDR3 sequence is CASRATGQFSYEQYF. CDR3 DNA: TGTGCCAGCAGGGCGACGGGACAGTTTTCCTACGAGCAGTACTTC.

In nucleotides, the CDR3 is TGTGCCAGCAGCGTAGCTGGGTTGATCGGGACTGGGGTATATGGCTACACCTTC. This gives the protein CASSVAGLIGTGVYGYTF. The chain recombines TRBV9 with TRBJ1-2, with TRBD1 as a possible D gene (5 bases). The CDR3 length is 18 residues. The V end lost 0 bases, the J end lost 5 bases, and 23 bases lay between the germline ends. Germline values: CDR1 SGDLS, CDR2 YYNGEE.

This sequence joins TRBV28 and TRBJ1-2; D may be TRBD1 (6 bases). Germline-derived CDR1 and CDR2 are MDHEN and SYDVKM. The CDR3 has 14 residues. V dropped 2 bases and J dropped 7 bases, with 14 bases sitting between them. The CDR3 coding sequence is TGTGCCAGCAGTTTAGCAGGGGAAATGCGTGGCTACACCTTC. Translating it yields CASSLAGEMRGYTF.

This chain connects TRBV7-9 to TRBJ1-6; 7 positions match TRBD1. Germline V gene lookup returns CDR1 SEHNR and CDR2 FQNEAQ (reference sequence). The CDR3 runs 19 residues. Unmatched junction bases numbered 16, after V lost 8 bases and J lost 0 bases. Here the CDR3 reads CASSTQGDNSSSYNSPLHF. CDR3 DNA sequence: TGTGCCAGCTCTACCCAGGGGGACAATTCGAGCTCCTATAATTCACCCCTCCACTTT. Together with reference TRBV7-9 and TRBJ1-6, the CDR3 gives the full variable domain: DTGVSQNPRHKITKRGQNVTFRCDPISEHNRLYWYRQTLGQGPEFLTYFQNEAQLEKSRLLSDRFSAERPKGSFSTLEIQRTEQGDSAMYLCASSTQGDNSSSYNSPLHFGNGTRLTVT.

This chain joins TRBV27 and TRBJ1-1, with TRBD1 matching 7 bases. Trimming took 0 bases from V and 1 from J; bases not matched to a gene: 8. The CDR3 has 17 amino acids. CDR1 is MNHEY, CDR2 SMNVEV, per germline (reference sequence). CDR3 in DNA: TGTGCCAGCAGTTTATCCCCACCCGGGACAGCGAACACTGAAGCTTTCTTT. This gives the protein CASSLSPPGTANTEAFF.

The rearrangement joins TRBV29-1 to TRBJ2-7; D is undetermined. Germline V gene data show CDR1 as SQVTM and CDR2 as ANQGSEA. The CDR3 spans 13 residues. The V end was cut by 4 bases, the J end by 0 bases, with 10 bases between. CDR3: CSVVVTGSYEQYF. DNA for the CDR3: TGCAGCGTTGTCGTGACTGGCTCCTACGAGCAGTACTTC.